The 6 T cell receptor beta chains presented below share a single source sample, sequenced in a study of monozygotic twins with inflammatory bowel disease. TCRdb re-called the 5' RACE reads; one entry per CDR3 protein, DNA not given. The record lists some 190,000 distinct CDR3 sequences, of which the ten most abundant hold about 8%. The sequenced sample consisted of blood. The receptors come from a human donor with ulcerative colitis or Crohn's disease, or a healthy co-twin of an affected twin (not recorded which).

The chain combines TRBV20-1 with TRBJ2-7; TCRdb calls TRBD2, which cannot be checked without DNA. Germline V lookup: CDR1 DFQATT, CDR2 SNEGSKA (reference sequence). There are 16 residues in the CDR3. This CDR3 is CSARRVWEGSSYEQYF.

The V gene is TRBV27, the J gene TRBJ2-3; TCRdb selects TRBD1, and the lack of DNA leaves this call unchecked. This CDR3 contains 14 residues. Germline CDR1 MNHEY, CDR2 SMNVEV (reference sequence). The CDR3 protein is CASRPLGGGDTQYF.

This rearrangement joins TRBV5-1 to TRBJ2-4; TCRdb returns TRBD1, unconfirmable since there is no DNA. The CDR3 is made up of 14 amino acids. Per germline, CDR1 SGHRS and CDR2 YFSETQ. The CDR3 reads CASSLSGGKDIQYF. Using reference TRBV5-1 and TRBJ2-4 for the parts outside the CDR3, the full variable domain is KAGVTQTPRYLIKTRGQQVTLSCSPISGHRSVSWYQQTPGQGLQFLFEYFSETQRNKGNFPGRFSGRQFSNSRSEMNVSTLELGDSALYLCASSLSGGKDIQYFGAGTRLSVL.

The gene calls are TRBV15 and TRBJ2-4; TCRdb names TRBD1, which stays unverified in the absence of DNA. This CDR3 region has 18 residues. Germline loops: CDR1 LNHNV, CDR2 YYDKDF (reference sequence). The CDR3 sequence is CATQNGTGKTLAKNIQYF.

J is TRBJ1-5 and V is TRBV15; without DNA, the TCRdb call of TRBD1 cannot be checked. Germline V gene lookup returns CDR1 LNHNV and CDR2 YYDKDF (reference sequence). The CDR3 runs 14 residues. CDR3 sequence reads: CATSRGDRGQPQHF.

This chain uses TRBV12-3 or TRBV12-4 with TRBJ2-2; no DNA is available, so the TRBD1 call from TCRdb remains unchecked. This CDR3 has 18 residues. The CDR3 sequence is CASSLLGAGAQDTGEPFF.